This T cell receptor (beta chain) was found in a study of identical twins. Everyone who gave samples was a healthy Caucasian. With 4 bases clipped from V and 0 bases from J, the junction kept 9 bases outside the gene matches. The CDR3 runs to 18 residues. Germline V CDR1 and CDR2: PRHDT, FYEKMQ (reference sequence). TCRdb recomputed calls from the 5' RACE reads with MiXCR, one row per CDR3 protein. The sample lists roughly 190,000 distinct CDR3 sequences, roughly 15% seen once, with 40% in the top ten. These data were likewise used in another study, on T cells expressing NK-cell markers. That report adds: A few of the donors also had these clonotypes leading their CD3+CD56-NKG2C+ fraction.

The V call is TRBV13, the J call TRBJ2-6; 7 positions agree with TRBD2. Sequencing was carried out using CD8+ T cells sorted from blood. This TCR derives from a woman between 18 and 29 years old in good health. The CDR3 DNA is TGTGCCAGCAGCTCTCCTAGCGGTTCCAACTCTGGGGCCAACGTCCTGACTTTC. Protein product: CASSSPSGSNSGANVLTF.